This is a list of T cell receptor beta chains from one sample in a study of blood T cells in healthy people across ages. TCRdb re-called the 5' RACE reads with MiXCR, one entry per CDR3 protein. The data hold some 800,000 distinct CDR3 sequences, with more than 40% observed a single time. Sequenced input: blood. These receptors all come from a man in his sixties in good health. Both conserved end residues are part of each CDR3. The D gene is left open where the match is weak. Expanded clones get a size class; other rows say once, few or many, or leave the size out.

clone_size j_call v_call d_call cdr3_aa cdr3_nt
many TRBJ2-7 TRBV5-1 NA CASSWDGYEQYF TGTGCCAGCAGCTGGGACGGCTACGAGCAGTACTTC
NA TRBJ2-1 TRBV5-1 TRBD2 CASSLELAGGKEQFF TGCGCCAGCAGCTTGGAACTAGCGGGGGGCAAGGAGCAGTTCTTC
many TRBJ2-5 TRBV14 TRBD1 CASSPGTGGSKTQYF TGTGCCAGCAGTCCCGGGACAGGGGGCTCAAAGACCCAGTACTTC
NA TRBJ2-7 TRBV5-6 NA CASSLAQVGDSYEQYF TGTGCCAGCAGCTTGGCCCAGGTCGGGGACTCCTACGAGCAGTACTTC
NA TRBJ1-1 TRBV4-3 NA CASSHGEGTEAFF TGCGCCAGCAGCCACGGGGAGGGCACTGAAGCTTTCTTT
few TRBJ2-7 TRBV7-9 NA CASSLKPVYEQYF TGTGCCAGCAGCTTGAAGCCCGTCTACGAGCAGTACTTC
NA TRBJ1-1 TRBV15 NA CATNRDIFQGMNTEAFF TGTGCCACCAACAGAGATATTTTTCAGGGGATGAACACTGAAGCTTTCTTT
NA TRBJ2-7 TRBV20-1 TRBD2 CSARLAGGYYEQYF TGCAGTGCCAGGCTAGCGGGGGGGTACTACGAGCAGTACTTC
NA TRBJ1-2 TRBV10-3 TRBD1 CATRDRGSYGYTF TGTGCCACCAGGGACAGGGGAAGCTATGGCTACACCTTC
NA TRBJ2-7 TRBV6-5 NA CASREASNEQYF TGTGCCAGCAGGGAGGCTTCGAACGAGCAGTACTTC
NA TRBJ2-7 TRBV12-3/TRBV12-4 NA CASRGGGGSYEQYF TGTGCCAGCAGGGGGGGTGGGGGGTCCTACGAGCAGTACTTC
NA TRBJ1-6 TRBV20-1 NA CSASGELTYNSPLHF TGCAGTGCTAGTGGGGAACTTACCTATAATTCACCCCTCCACTTT
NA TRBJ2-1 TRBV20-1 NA CSALRDLSPEQFF TGCAGTGCCCTCCGGGACCTATCTCCCGAGCAGTTCTTC
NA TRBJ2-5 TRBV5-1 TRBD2 CASSSPTSGGLYNEQYF TGCGCCAGCAGCTCACCAACTAGCGGGGGCCTTTACAATGAGCAGTACTTC
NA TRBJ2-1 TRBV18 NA CASSPGQGLNEQFF TGTGCCAGCTCACCGGGGCAGGGTCTGAATGAGCAGTTCTTC
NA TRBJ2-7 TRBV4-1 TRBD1 CASSPTGPYNEQYF TGCGCCAGCAGCCCGACAGGGCCTTACAATGAGCAGTACTTC
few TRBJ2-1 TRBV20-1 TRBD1 CSASREQGASYNEQFF TGCAGTGCTAGCAGAGAACAGGGGGCCTCCTACAATGAGCAGTTCTTC
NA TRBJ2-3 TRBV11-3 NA CASSRVLGGPDSDTQYF TGTGCCAGCAGCCGCGTCTTAGGGGGGCCTGATTCGGATACGCAGTATTTT
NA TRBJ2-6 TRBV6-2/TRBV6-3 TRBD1 CASRTTGAGANILTF TGTGCCAGCCGCACTACAGGGGCCGGGGCCAACATCCTGACTTTC
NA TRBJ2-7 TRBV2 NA CASRSRDNSYEQYF TGTGCCAGTCGATCGAGGGACAACTCCTACGAGCAGTACTTC
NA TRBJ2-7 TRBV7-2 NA CASKDRGTYEQYF TGTGCCAGCAAAGATCGGGGGACCTACGAGCAGTACTTC
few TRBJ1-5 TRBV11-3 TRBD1 CASSPPWTGVYSNQPQHF TGTGCCAGCAGCCCCCCTTGGACAGGAGTTTATAGCAATCAGCCCCAGCATTTT
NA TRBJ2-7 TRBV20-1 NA CSAFRNGPLPHEQYF TGCAGTGCTTTCCGGAACGGTCCGTTACCTCATGAGCAGTACTTC
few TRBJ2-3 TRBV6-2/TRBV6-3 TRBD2 CASTLGPGGARDTQYF TGTGCCAGCACCCTAGGACCGGGAGGGGCGAGAGATACGCAGTATTTT
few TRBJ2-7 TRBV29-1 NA CSVFKGSYEQYF TGCAGCGTTTTCAAGGGTTCCTACGAGCAGTACTTC
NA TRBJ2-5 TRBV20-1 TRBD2 CSVAGDRETQYF TGCAGTGTCGCGGGGGATAGAGAGACCCAGTACTTC
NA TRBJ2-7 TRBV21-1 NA CASSTPGQLPYNEQYF TGTGCCAGCAGCACTCCGGGACAGCTACCCTACAATGAGCAGTACTTC
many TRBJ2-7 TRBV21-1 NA CASSDPGQSFHSYEQYF TGTGCCAGCAGCGACCCAGGACAGTCCTTTCACTCCTACGAGCAGTACTTC
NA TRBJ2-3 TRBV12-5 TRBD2 CASGPGGGTDTRYF TGTGCTAGTGGTCCGGGGGGGGGCACAGATACGCGGTATTTT
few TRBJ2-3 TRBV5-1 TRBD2 CASSFALGGTDTQYF TGCGCCAGCAGCTTCGCCCTCGGGGGGACAGATACGCAGTATTTT
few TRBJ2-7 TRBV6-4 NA CASSYGDTLSYEQYF TGTGCCAGCAGTTATGGGGACACCCTCTCCTACGAGCAGTACTTC
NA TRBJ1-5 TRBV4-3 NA CASSLGRNSNQPQHF TGCGCCAGCAGCCTCGGGAGGAATAGCAATCAGCCCCAGCATTTT
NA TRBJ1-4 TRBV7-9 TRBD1 CASSAGTGPNEKLFF TGTGCCAGCAGCGCCGGGACAGGACCTAATGAAAAACTGTTTTTT
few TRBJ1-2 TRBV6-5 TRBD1 CASSYGPGQSNYGYTF TGTGCCAGCAGTTACGGGCCGGGACAGAGTAACTATGGCTACACCTTC
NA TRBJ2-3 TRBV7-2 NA CASSPLDWGGGDTQYF TGTGCCAGCAGCCCGCTAGACTGGGGAGGAGGAGATACGCAGTATTTT
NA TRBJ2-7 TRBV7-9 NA CASSLPAASYEQYF TGTGCCAGCAGCTTACCGGCAGCCTCCTACGAGCAGTACTTC
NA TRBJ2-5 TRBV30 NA CAWRVRHSYNEQYF TGTGCCTGGAGAGTCAGGCACTCCTACAATGAGCAGTACTTC
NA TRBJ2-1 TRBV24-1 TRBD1 CATSGTGGINGQFF TGTGCCACCAGTGGGACAGGGGGCATCAATGGGCAGTTCTTC
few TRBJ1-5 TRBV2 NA CASSYRGSNQPQHF TGTGCCAGCAGTTACCGGGGTAGCAATCAGCCCCAGCATTTT
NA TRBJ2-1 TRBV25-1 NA CAGSEYEGMETNEQFF TGTGCCGGCAGTGAATACGAGGGGATGGAAACGAATGAGCAGTTCTTC
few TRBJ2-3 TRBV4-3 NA CASSQEWKGGADTQYF TGCGCCAGCAGCCAAGAGTGGAAGGGCGGGGCCGATACGCAGTATTTT
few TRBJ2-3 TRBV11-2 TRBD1 CASSLAPTGGWADTQYF TGTGCCAGCAGCTTAGCCCCCACAGGGGGGTGGGCAGATACGCAGTATTTT
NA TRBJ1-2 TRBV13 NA CASSPPAGRYNYGYTF TGTGCCAGCAGCCCCCCGGCCGGACGCTATAACTATGGCTACACCTTC
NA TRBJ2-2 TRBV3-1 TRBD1 CASSPMTGVSGELFF TGTGCCAGCAGCCCTATGACAGGGGTATCCGGGGAGCTGTTTTTT
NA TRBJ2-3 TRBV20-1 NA CSARGAGASTDTQYF TGCAGTGCTAGAGGGGCGGGGGCTAGCACAGATACGCAGTATTTT
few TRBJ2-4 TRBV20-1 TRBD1 CSAPDRGLNIQYF TGCAGTGCCCCGGACAGGGGGTTAAACATTCAGTACTTC
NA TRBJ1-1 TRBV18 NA CASSPEMNTEAFF TGTGCCAGCTCACCCGAGATGAACACTGAAGCTTTCTTT
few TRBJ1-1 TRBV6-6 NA CASSPGRPTEAFF TGTGCCAGCAGTCCGGGACGGCCCACTGAAGCTTTCTTT
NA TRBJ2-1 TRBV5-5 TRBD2 CASRGGGVHEQFF TGTGCCAGCAGGGGTGGGGGGGTCCATGAGCAGTTCTTC
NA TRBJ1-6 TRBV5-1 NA CASSSDWINSPLHF TGCGCCAGCAGCTCGGACTGGATCAATTCACCCCTCCACTTT
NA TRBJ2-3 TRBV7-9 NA CASQFTSTDTQYF TGTGCCAGCCAGTTCACTAGCACAGATACGCAGTATTTT
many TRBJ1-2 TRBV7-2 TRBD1 CASSLETGPSYGYTF TGTGCCAGCAGCTTAGAGACAGGGCCATCCTATGGCTACACCTTC
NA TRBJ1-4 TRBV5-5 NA CASSSRRDILTEKLFF TGTGCCAGCAGCTCAAGACGGGACATATTGACTGAAAAACTGTTTTTT
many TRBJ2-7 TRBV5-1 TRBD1 CASSWGQGNYEQYF TGCGCCAGCAGTTGGGGACAGGGAAACTACGAGCAGTACTTC
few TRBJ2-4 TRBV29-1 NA CSVEIDITNIQYF TGCAGCGTTGAAATTGACATAACAAACATTCAGTACTTC